Included here is one TCR beta chain sequence, with context. The sample originates from a study of blood T cell repertoires in COVID-19. Study as a whole: Samples representing acute and convalescent COVID-19 were sourced from the United States, Italy and Spain. Sources were T cells, B-cell-depleted T cells, or PBMCs; the material itself was cDNA or gDNA.

Per the study methods: Reference gene primer amplification gave nucleated cell count estimates. Data came from immunoSEQ multiplex PCR; TCRdb stores just in-frame clones and leaves some out. That table furnishes V, J and clone size, whereas the DNA furnished D and trimming. Of about 140,000 clones in the sample, around three quarters were seen once. V lost 6 bases, J lost 1 base, and 9 bases lay in between. Looked up from germline, CDR1 is SQVTM and CDR2 is ANQGSEA. This CDR3 comprises 12 residues. The sequence derives from a man aged 50 to 60 with acute or convalescent COVID-19. The sequenced material came from peripheral blood. The rearrangement uses TRBV29-1 and TRBJ1-1; D possibly corresponds to TRBD1 (5 bases). The DNA of the CDR3 is TGCAGCGTAACCACAGGGAACACTGAAGCTTTCTTT. Its translation is CSVTTGNTEAFF.